The following is a TCR beta chain sequence with its context. The antigen is not known. The data derive from a study of siplizumab effects on memory and regulatory T cells. Broader study findings: In siplizumab cultures, the suppressive function of proliferating Tregs remained unconfirmed. Phenotypic classification as naive or memory proved unattainable for roughly 80-96% of proliferating CD4+ or CD8+ clones. Where siplizumab was present, mappable alloreactive CD4+ clones averaged 68.8% Treg-derived, compared with 26.9% in controls.

Per-sample assaying covered around 10^5 TCR templates. Measured with immunoSEQ multiplex PCR; TCRdb has only the in-frame clones, and not every one. The data show 95,000 to 130,000 clones, with roughly 94% seen just once and roughly 1.5% held by the top ten. The sample consisted of non-Treg CD4+ T cells sorted from blood. This sequence was found in a human donor in good health.

The CDR3 sequence: CASSLSAGGLTGELFF. CDR3 nucleotide sequence: TGCGCCAGCAGCCTAAGCGCGGGGGGACTCACCGGGGAGCTGTTTTTT. V usage is TRBV4-1 and J usage is TRBJ2-2, with 8 bases that match TRBD2. CDR1 MGHRA and CDR2 YSYEKL come from the germline V gene. V shed 4 bases, J shed 4 bases, and the junction held 8 bases outside the gene matches. This CDR3 is 16 amino acids long.